What follows describes a single T cell receptor (beta chain). CDR1 and CDR2 from the germline V gene are SNHLY and FYNNEI. J was trimmed by 6 bases and V by 4 bases; bases with no gene match: 5. The CDR3 extends over 13 amino acids. This sample was taken from a study of T cell responses to AZD1222 COVID-19 vaccine. TCRdb's copy holds only in-frame clones and misses some; the assay was immunoSEQ multiplex PCR. Among 150,000 to 200,000 clones listed, about 90% were seen once. The chain uses TRBV2 and TRBJ2-7, with 8 positions matching TRBD1. This receptor was identified in an adult who received the AZD1222 COVID-19 vaccine. Here the sequenced sample was peripheral blood, taken 28 days after the second AZD1222 dose. The DNA for the CDR3 is TGTGCCAGCAGTGCCAGGGGGCCAAGCGAGCAGTACTTC. Amino acids: CASSARGPSEQYF.